The 22 T cell receptor beta chains in this list originate from one sample, sequenced in a study of identical twins. TCRdb re-called the 5' RACE reads through MiXCR, storing one row per CDR3 protein. Among roughly 540,000 distinct CDR3 sequences listed, about 20% were seen once. A further study also used this sample, focusing on T cells expressing NK-cell markers.

The sequenced material came from CD4+ T cells sorted from blood. Every receptor here comes from a young woman in good health.

The chain links TRBV11-3 to TRBJ2-1; D is possibly TRBD2 (5 bases). This CDR3 is built from 14 residues. CDR1 is SGHNT and CDR2 is YENEEA in the germline V gene. V was shortened by 4 bases and J by 10 bases, with 17 bases between the two germline ends. CDR3 DNA sequence: TGTGCCAGCAGCTCCCGAAACGGGGTTGAGGAGCAGTTCTTC. Translating gives CASSSRNGVEEQFF.

This chain connects TRBV15 to TRBJ1-2; D remains ambiguous. V was cut by 5 bases and J by 2 bases, with 9 bases left in between. The germline CDR1 and CDR2 sequences are LNHNV and YYDKDF (reference sequence). This CDR3 has 13 residues. The CDR3: CATSSEANYGYTF. DNA for the CDR3: TGTGCCACCAGCTCCGAAGCGAACTATGGCTACACCTTC.

This chain links TRBV7-2 with TRBJ2-7; the D call may be TRBD1 or TRBD2 (6 bases each). Germline lookup yields CDR1 SGHTA and CDR2 FQGNSA. V dropped 6 bases and J dropped 6 bases, with 12 bases sitting between them. CDR3 length: 12 residues. The CDR3 DNA is TGTGCCAGCAGAGGGGGGACGGGCGAGCAGTACTTC. Protein product: CASRGGTGEQYF.

This clonotype occurred a few times. The chain has TRBV6-1 and TRBJ2-7; TRBD2 agrees at 8 bases. The V and J ends lost 7 bases and 3 bases, in that order; junction bases with no gene match: 8. Germline CDR1 reads MNHNS; CDR2 reads SASEGT. This CDR3 comprises 14 residues. In nucleotides, the CDR3 is TGTGCCAGCAAACAGGGACTAGTTTTCTACGAGCAGTACTTC. Protein product: CASKQGLVFYEQYF.

This chain connects TRBV20-1 to TRBJ1-5, with TRBD1 identical over 11 bases. This CDR3 contains 15 residues. Per germline, CDR1 DFQATT and CDR2 SNEGSKA (reference sequence). Trimming removed 5 bases from V and 4 bases from J; junction bases left unmatched: 7. The CDR3 region is CSAFRTGGENQPQHF. For the CDR3, the DNA is TGCAGTGCTTTTCGGACAGGGGGCGAGAATCAGCCCCAGCATTTT.

The genes are TRBV12-3 or TRBV12-4 and TRBJ1-1; no reliable D call. The V and J ends lost 6 bases and 1 base respectively, with 9 bases between them. The CDR3 is 13 amino acids. The CDR3 region is CASRLNRNTEAFF. CDR3 in DNA: TGTGCCAGCAGACTTAACAGGAACACTGAAGCTTTCTTT.

This chain links TRBV7-7 with TRBJ2-1; D perhaps matches TRBD2 (6 bases). Germline CDR1 and CDR2: SSHAT and FNYEAQ (reference sequence). Trimming removed 1 base from V and 9 bases from J, with 13 bases in between. The CDR3 runs to 14 residues. CDR3 nucleotide sequence: TGTGCCAGCAGCTTAGTCTACGAAGCGGGTGAGCAGTTCTTC. As protein: CASSLVYEAGEQFF.

V usage is TRBV2 and J usage is TRBJ2-4; D remains unclear. V lost 2 bases, J lost 0 bases, and 11 bases lay in between. The germline V gene has CDR1 SNHLY and CDR2 FYNNEI. The length of the CDR3 is 16 residues. In DNA form, the CDR3 reads TGTGCCAGCAGTGAACGGCGGTCCATAGCCAAAAACATTCAGTACTTC. Its protein product is CASSERRSIAKNIQYF.

The sample holds many counts of this clonotype. V and J are TRBV6-1 and TRBJ1-2, with D possibly matching TRBD1 (5 bases). The CDR3 is 13 residues long. Trimming took off 7 bases at V and 9 bases at J, with 18 bases between the two ends. Germline values: CDR1 MNHNS, CDR2 SASEGT. CDR3 sequence (DNA): TGTGCCAGCACCCGGGACGGGGATTCGAGCTACACCTTC. It encodes CASTRDGDSSYTF.

The chain couples TRBV29-1 to TRBJ1-1; maybe TRBD1 (5 bases). CDR1 SQVTM and CDR2 ANQGSEA come from the germline V gene. The CDR3 is 12 amino acids. Trimming removed 4 bases from V and 6 bases from J, with 12 bases in between. This CDR3 is CSVAFRDAEAFF. Written as DNA, the CDR3 is TGCAGCGTTGCATTTCGGGACGCTGAAGCTTTCTTT.

Only one count was recorded for this clonotype. The chain has TRBV6-1 and TRBJ1-2; maybe TRBD1 (6 bases). The CDR3 covers 14 residues. V shed 8 bases and J shed 4 bases, with 17 bases lying between them. Germline CDR1 reads MNHNS; CDR2 reads SASEGT. CDR3 bases: TGTGCCAGCGCTCAAACAGGGAGGTCCTATGGCTACACCTTC. It yields the protein CASAQTGRSYGYTF.

The chain recombines TRBV6-5 with TRBJ2-1; TRBD2 matches at 10 bases. CDR1 MNHEY and CDR2 SVGAGI come from the germline V gene. This CDR3 has 15 residues. V trimming: 4 bases; J trimming: 8 bases; junction bases outside the gene matches: 8. The CDR3 region has the DNA TGTGCCAGCAGTTCGGCTAGCGGGAGTAGAGATGAGCAGTTCTTC. It specifies CASSSASGSRDEQFF.

Many counts were recorded for this clonotype. This chain links TRBV10-1 with TRBJ2-1, with 10 bases that match TRBD2. Germline V gene sequence: CDR1 WNHNN, CDR2 SYGVQD (reference sequence). CDR3 length: 14 residues. After removal of 3 bases from V and 7 bases from J, the junction contained 3 bases not matched to a gene. The CDR3 DNA follows: TGCGCCAGCAGTGAAAGCGGGGGGGCGAATGAGCAGTTCTTC. It yields the protein CASSESGGANEQFF.

The table lists this clonotype with many counts. The gene calls are TRBV20-1 and TRBJ2-7; the D gene is possibly TRBD2 (6 bases). The germline CDR1 and CDR2 sequences are DFQATT and SNEGSKA (reference sequence). Trimming pared 6 bases from V and 2 bases from J, leaving 14 bases between. The CDR3 consists of 13 residues. The CDR3 DNA is TGCAGTGCGCAACGGGGGATAACCTACGAGCAGTACTTC. Translation gives CSAQRGITYEQYF.

Many counts were recorded for this clonotype. J is TRBJ2-7 and V is TRBV29-1, with 9 bases matching TRBD1. V lost 7 bases, J lost 5 bases, and 9 bases stayed unmatched. The CDR3 consists of 13 residues. Germline loops: CDR1 SQVTM, CDR2 ANQGSEA. The CDR3 sequence is CSAEGTGYDEQYF. CDR3 coding DNA: TGCAGCGCCGAAGGGACAGGGTATGACGAGCAGTACTTC.

J is TRBJ2-1 and V is TRBV10-3; 8 nucleotides align to TRBD2. Looked up from germline, CDR1 is ENHRY and CDR2 is SYGVKD. This CDR3 spans 14 amino acids. V shed 7 bases and J 8 bases; nucleotides not matched to a gene: 10. The CDR3 sequence: CAIKLRGGSDEQFF. Written as DNA, the CDR3 is TGTGCCATCAAATTACGGGGGGGCAGCGATGAGCAGTTCTTC.

The genes are TRBV12-3 or TRBV12-4 and TRBJ1-2; no definite D call. The CDR3 runs to 13 residues. With 6 bases removed from V and 3 bases from J, the gap between germline ends came to 11 bases. The CDR3 spells CASSDTRDYGYTF. The CDR3 coding sequence is TGTGCCAGCAGCGATACTAGGGACTATGGCTACACCTTC.

This rearrangement joins TRBV12-3 or TRBV12-4 to TRBJ2-5, with TRBD1 identical over 7 bases. CDR3 length equals 14 residues. With V trimmed by 8 bases and J by 3 bases, 9 bases remained unmatched. The CDR3 nucleotides are TGTGCCAGCGGCCGCCGGGACAGTAAAGAGACCCAGTACTTC. It is translated as CASGRRDSKETQYF.

A few counts support this clonotype. The chain uses TRBV20-1 and TRBJ2-1; 11 positions match TRBD2. Germline-derived CDR1 and CDR2 are DFQATT and SNEGSKA (reference sequence). The CDR3 is 14 residues long. V gave up 3 bases and J gave up 7 bases; unmatched junction bases: 5. The CDR3 bases are TGCAGTGCTAGCGCTAGCGGGAGGACTAATGAGCAGTTCTTC. Translated: CSASASGRTNEQFF.

The chain has TRBV4-3 and TRBJ2-5, with TRBD1 matching over 9 bases. V was pared by 3 bases and J by 4 bases, with 6 bases of the junction left unmatched. CDR1 is LGHNA, CDR2 YSLEER, per germline. This CDR3 region has 15 residues. The CDR3 region is CASSQSGQGRETQYF. The CDR3 region has the DNA TGCGCCAGCAGCCAGTCGGGACAGGGACGAGAGACCCAGTACTTC.

This clonotype was found a few times. The V gene is TRBV7-6, the J gene TRBJ2-7, with TRBD2 matching 12 bases. J lost 5 bases, V lost 5 bases, and 7 bases had no gene match. The CDR3 totals 15 residues. Germline lookup yields CDR1 SGHVS and CDR2 FNYEAQ. The CDR3 sequence: CASSTRLAGVDEQYF. The CDR3 bases are TGTGCCAGCAGCACGAGACTAGCGGGAGTCGACGAGCAGTACTTC.

The sample holds a few counts of this clonotype. The chain recombines TRBV20-1 with TRBJ2-7, with D possibly being TRBD1 (5 bases). The CDR3 runs to 14 residues. V was shortened by 1 base and J by 2 bases, with 12 bases between the two germline ends. CDR1 and CDR2 from the germline V gene are DFQATT and SNEGSKA (reference sequence). CDR3 sequence (DNA): TGCAGTGCTAGAGTTAGGGGAATTGCCTACGAGCAGTACTTC. This sequence encodes CSARVRGIAYEQYF.